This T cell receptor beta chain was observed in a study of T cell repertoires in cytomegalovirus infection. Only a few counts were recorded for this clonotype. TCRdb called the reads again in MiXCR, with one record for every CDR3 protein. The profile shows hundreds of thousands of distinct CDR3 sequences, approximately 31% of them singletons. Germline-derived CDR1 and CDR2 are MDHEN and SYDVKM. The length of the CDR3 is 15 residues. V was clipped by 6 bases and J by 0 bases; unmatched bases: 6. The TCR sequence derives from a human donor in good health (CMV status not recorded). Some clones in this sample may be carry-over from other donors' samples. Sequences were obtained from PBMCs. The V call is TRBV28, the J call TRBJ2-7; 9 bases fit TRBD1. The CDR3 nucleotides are TGTGCCAGCAGCACGGGACAGGGATACTCCTACGAGCAGTACTTC. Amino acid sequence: CASSTGQGYSYEQYF.